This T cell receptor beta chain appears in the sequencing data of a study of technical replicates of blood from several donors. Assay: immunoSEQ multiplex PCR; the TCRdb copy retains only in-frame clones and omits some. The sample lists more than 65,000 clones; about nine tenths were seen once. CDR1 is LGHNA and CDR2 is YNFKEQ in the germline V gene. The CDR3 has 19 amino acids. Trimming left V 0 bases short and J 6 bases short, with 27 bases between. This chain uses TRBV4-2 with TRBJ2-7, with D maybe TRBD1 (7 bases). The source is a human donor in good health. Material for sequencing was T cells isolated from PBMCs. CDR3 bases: TGTGCCAGCAGCCAAGATGCTCGAGACAGGGAATTTTTGGAGGGCGAGCAGTACTTC. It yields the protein CASSQDARDREFLEGEQYF.